The clone carrying this T cell receptor beta chain has only a few counts. Produced via immunoSEQ multiplex PCR; TCRdb's table is partial and in-frame only. The table shows 45,000 to 55,000 clones, with 70% to 85% occurring only once. This entry comes from a study of OX40 agonist ivuxolimab in advanced cancers. Overall study context: The dose of intravenous ivuxolimab that patients received every 2 weeks ranged from 0.01 to 10 mg/kg.

Germline CDR1 reads MNHEY; CDR2 reads SVGAGI. V was clipped by 2 bases and J by 8 bases; unmatched bases: 3. The CDR3 has 13 amino acids. The clonotype comes from an adult with an advanced solid tumor such as melanoma, head and neck, liver or kidney cancer. The rearrangement links TRBV6-5 to TRBJ2-1; 7 bases align to TRBD1. The sequences come from CD4+ or CD8+ T cells sorted from blood, collected in a trial of the OX40 agonist ivuxolimab. CDR3 in DNA: TGTGCCAGCAGTTACGGCCAGGGGGATGAGCAGTTCTTC. Translating it yields CASSYGQGDEQFF.